A selection of T cell receptor beta chains follows, all from one sample in a study of blood T cell repertoires in COVID-19. Method: immunoSEQ multiplex PCR; TCRdb's copy keeps in-frame clones and lacks some. The data hold roughly 150,000 clones, with roughly 86% observed a single time. Source material: peripheral blood. These receptors all come from a woman older than 75 with COVID-19, enrolled during active disease. Each CDR3 is given without its conserved first and last residue. Each record gives: CDR3 protein, V gene, J gene.

cdr3_aa: ASSPSVRSGNTIY; v_call: TRBV5-1; j_call: TRBJ1-3
cdr3_aa: SVAQLAGGPNEQF; v_call: TRBV29-1; j_call: TRBJ2-1
cdr3_aa: SVGEGPYEQY; v_call: TRBV29-1; j_call: TRBJ2-7
cdr3_aa: ASTGQWNTEAF; v_call: TRBV28; j_call: TRBJ1-1
cdr3_aa: ASSLGGQSNEKLF; v_call: TRBV7-9; j_call: TRBJ1-4
cdr3_aa: ASSLGGYGKETQY; v_call: TRBV11-2; j_call: TRBJ2-5
cdr3_aa: ASSERGHEQY; v_call: TRBV2; j_call: TRBJ2-7
cdr3_aa: ASSYSVLFQNEQF; v_call: TRBV6-6; j_call: TRBJ2-1
cdr3_aa: ASSQRTSGIVNEQY; v_call: TRBV4-3; j_call: TRBJ2-7
cdr3_aa: SASSGSASYNEQF; v_call: TRBV20-1; j_call: TRBJ2-1
cdr3_aa: ASSPRLAETQY; v_call: TRBV7-9; j_call: TRBJ2-5
cdr3_aa: ASSDFAAPQETQY; v_call: TRBV6-1; j_call: TRBJ2-5
cdr3_aa: ASSPQHEGLREKLF; v_call: TRBV9; j_call: TRBJ1-4
cdr3_aa: ASRLRGPRFNSPLH; v_call: TRBV28; j_call: TRBJ1-6
cdr3_aa: ASSSDRTFSGANVLT; v_call: TRBV5-8; j_call: TRBJ2-6
cdr3_aa: ASSLDRDYGYT; v_call: TRBV7-3; j_call: TRBJ1-2
cdr3_aa: ATSDPGGETQY; v_call: TRBV24-1; j_call: TRBJ2-5
cdr3_aa: ASSRTTGGRTDTQY; v_call: TRBV7-9; j_call: TRBJ2-3
cdr3_aa: ASSSWRQEQETQY; v_call: TRBV18; j_call: TRBJ2-5
cdr3_aa: ASSQGSAERSAGYGYT; v_call: TRBV3-1/TRBV3-2; j_call: TRBJ1-2
cdr3_aa: ASRTGPNTEAF; v_call: TRBV5-1; j_call: TRBJ1-1
cdr3_aa: ASSPGTDEQY; v_call: TRBV3-1/TRBV3-2; j_call: TRBJ2-7
cdr3_aa: ASSPTGGGRAGANVLT; v_call: TRBV28; j_call: TRBJ2-6
cdr3_aa: ASSLDPGLAVTGELF; v_call: TRBV7-2; j_call: TRBJ2-2
cdr3_aa: ASSLMTGENTEAF; v_call: TRBV5-6; j_call: TRBJ1-1
cdr3_aa: ASSLPPTGEAVDNEQF; v_call: TRBV28; j_call: TRBJ2-1
cdr3_aa: ASSTGPDRKNTEAF; v_call: TRBV5-4; j_call: TRBJ1-1
cdr3_aa: ASSQDNPRSGSTDTQY; v_call: TRBV4-2; j_call: TRBJ2-3
cdr3_aa: ATSRGDGQPSNQPQH; v_call: TRBV15; j_call: TRBJ1-5
cdr3_aa: ASSPNSAQY; v_call: TRBV28; j_call: TRBJ2-5
cdr3_aa: ASSYNFGEGNEQY; v_call: TRBV6-2/TRBV6-3; j_call: TRBJ2-7
cdr3_aa: ASSYSGRSEQF; v_call: TRBV27; j_call: TRBJ2-1
cdr3_aa: ASSQEPGLAAQETQY; v_call: TRBV3-1/TRBV3-2; j_call: TRBJ2-5
cdr3_aa: ASSARKLGATDTQY; v_call: TRBV6-2/TRBV6-3; j_call: TRBJ2-3
cdr3_aa: SVVPGGGTDTQY; v_call: TRBV29-1; j_call: TRBJ2-3
cdr3_aa: ASILGQSNTGELF; v_call: TRBV2; j_call: TRBJ2-2
cdr3_aa: ASSEEGTEPYGYT; v_call: TRBV6-1; j_call: TRBJ1-2
cdr3_aa: ASSFAAKLVDTQY; v_call: TRBV7-2; j_call: TRBJ2-3
cdr3_aa: ASSVGGLGANVLT; v_call: TRBV9; j_call: TRBJ2-6
cdr3_aa: ASSRNRGNTEAF; v_call: TRBV6-5; j_call: TRBJ1-1
cdr3_aa: ASSSLTGFDIQY; v_call: TRBV7-9; j_call: TRBJ2-4
cdr3_aa: ASSSGQGDTGELF; v_call: TRBV5-1; j_call: TRBJ2-2
cdr3_aa: ASSGRLGSEQY; v_call: TRBV28; j_call: TRBJ2-7